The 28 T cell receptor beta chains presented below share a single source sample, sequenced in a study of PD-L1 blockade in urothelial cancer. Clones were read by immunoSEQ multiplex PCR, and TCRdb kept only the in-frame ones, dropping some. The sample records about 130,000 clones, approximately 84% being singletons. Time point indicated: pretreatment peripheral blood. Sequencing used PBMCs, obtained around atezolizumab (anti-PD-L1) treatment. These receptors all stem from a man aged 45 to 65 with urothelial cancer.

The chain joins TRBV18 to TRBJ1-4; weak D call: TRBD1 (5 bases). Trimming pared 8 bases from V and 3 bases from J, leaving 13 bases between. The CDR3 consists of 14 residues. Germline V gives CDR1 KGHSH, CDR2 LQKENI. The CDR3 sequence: CASGAGAANEKLFF. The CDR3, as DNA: TGTGCCAGCGGGGCTGGGGCTGCTAATGAAAAACTGTTTTTT.

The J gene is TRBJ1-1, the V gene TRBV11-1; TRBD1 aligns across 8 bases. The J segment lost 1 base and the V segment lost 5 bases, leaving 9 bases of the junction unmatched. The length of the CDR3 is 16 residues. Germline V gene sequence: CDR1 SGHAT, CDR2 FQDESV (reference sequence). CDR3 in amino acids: CASSTQGALKNTEAFF. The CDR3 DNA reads TGTGCCAGCAGCACCCAGGGGGCCCTCAAGAACACTGAAGCTTTCTTT.

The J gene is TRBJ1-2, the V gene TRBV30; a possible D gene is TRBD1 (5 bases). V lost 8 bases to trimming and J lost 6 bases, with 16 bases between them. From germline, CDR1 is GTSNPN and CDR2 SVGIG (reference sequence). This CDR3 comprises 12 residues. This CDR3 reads CAGGEAAHGYTF. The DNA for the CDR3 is TGTGCCGGGGGTGAGGCGGCGCATGGCTACACCTTC.

The CDR3 reads CASSDQLAQTGELFF. The CDR3 region has the DNA TGTGCCAGCAGTGACCAGCTAGCTCAAACCGGGGAGCTGTTTTTT. The rearrangement links TRBV2 to TRBJ2-2; D is perhaps TRBD2 (5 bases). Trimming pared 3 bases from V and 5 bases from J, leaving 13 bases between. CDR3 length: 15 amino acids. Germline values: CDR1 SNHLY, CDR2 FYNNEI.

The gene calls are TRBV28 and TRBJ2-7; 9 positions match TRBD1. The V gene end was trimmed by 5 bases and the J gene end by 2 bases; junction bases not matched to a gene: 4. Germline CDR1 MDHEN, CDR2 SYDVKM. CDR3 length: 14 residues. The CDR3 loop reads CASSPGQGPYEQYF. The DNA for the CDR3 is TGTGCCAGCAGTCCGGGACAGGGCCCCTACGAGCAGTACTTC.

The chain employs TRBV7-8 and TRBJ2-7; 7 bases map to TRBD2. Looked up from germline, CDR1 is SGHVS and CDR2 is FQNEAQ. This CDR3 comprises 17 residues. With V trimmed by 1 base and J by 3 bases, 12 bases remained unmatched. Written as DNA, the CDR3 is TGTGCCAGCAGCTTAGGGGGGGGACTTACGGGTAGCTACGAGCAGTACTTC. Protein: CASSLGGGLTGSYEQYF.

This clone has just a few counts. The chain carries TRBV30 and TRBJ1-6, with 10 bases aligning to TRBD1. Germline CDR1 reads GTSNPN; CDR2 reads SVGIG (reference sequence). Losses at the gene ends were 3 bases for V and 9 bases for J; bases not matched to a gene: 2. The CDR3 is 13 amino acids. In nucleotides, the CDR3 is TGTGCCTGGAGCGGACAGGGGGGTTCACCCCTCCACTTT. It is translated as CAWSGQGGSPLHF.

In DNA, the CDR3 is TGTGCCAGCAGCGTAGGCGACAGTCGCACAGATACGCAGTATTTT. Translation: CASSVGDSRTDTQYF. This sequence joins TRBV9 and TRBJ2-3, with a weak D call TRBD1 (5 bases). V was cut by 0 bases and J by 1 base, with 9 bases left in between. This CDR3 region has 15 residues. Germline loops: CDR1 SGDLS, CDR2 YYNGEE. Full variable domain (missing parts from reference TRBV9 and TRBJ2-3): DSGVTQTPKHLITATGQRVTLRCSPRSGDLSVYWYQQSLDQGLQFLIQYYNGEERAKGNILERFSAQQFPDLHSELNLSSLELGDSALYFCASSVGDSRTDTQYFGPGTRLTVL.

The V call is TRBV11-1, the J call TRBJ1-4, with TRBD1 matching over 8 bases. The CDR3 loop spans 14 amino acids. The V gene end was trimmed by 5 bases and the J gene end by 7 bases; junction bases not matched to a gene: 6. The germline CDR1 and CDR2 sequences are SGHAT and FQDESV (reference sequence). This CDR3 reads CASSPTGESEKLFF. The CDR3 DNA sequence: TGTGCCAGCAGCCCGACAGGGGAGAGTGAAAAACTGTTTTTT. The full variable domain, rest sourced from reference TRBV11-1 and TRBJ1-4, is EAEVAQSPRYKITEKSQAVAFWCDPISGHATLYWYRQILGQGPELLVQFQDESVVDDSQLPKDRFSAERLKGVDSTLKIQPAELGDSAMYLCASSPTGESEKLFFGSGTQLSVL.

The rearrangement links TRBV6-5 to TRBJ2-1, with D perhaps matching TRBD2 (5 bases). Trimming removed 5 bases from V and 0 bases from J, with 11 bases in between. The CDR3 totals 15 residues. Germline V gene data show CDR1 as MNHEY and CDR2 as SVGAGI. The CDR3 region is CASSRTPSSYNEQFF. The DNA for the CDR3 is TGTGCCAGCAGTCGGACTCCGAGCTCCTACAATGAGCAGTTCTTC.

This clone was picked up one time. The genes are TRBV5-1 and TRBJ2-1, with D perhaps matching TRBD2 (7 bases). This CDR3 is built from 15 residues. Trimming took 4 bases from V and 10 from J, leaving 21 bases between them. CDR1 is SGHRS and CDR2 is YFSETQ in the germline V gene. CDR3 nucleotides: TGCGCCAGCAGCAGGGACACCGGGGGGACGTCAGAGCAGTTCTTC. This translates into CASSRDTGGTSEQFF.

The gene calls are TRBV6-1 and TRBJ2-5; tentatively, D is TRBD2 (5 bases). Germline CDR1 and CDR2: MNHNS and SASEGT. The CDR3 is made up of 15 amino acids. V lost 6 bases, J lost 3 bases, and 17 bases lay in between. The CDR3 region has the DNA TGTGCCAGCAGGAGGGCAGTTGGATTCGAAGAGACCCAGTACTTC. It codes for CASRRAVGFEETQYF.

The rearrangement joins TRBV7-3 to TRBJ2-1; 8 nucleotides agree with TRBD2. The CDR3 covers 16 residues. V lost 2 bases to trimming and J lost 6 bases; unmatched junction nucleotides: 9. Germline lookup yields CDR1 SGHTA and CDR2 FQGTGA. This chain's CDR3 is CASSLWDSGNRNEQFF. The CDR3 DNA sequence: TGTGCCAGCAGCTTATGGGATAGCGGGAACCGCAATGAGCAGTTCTTC.

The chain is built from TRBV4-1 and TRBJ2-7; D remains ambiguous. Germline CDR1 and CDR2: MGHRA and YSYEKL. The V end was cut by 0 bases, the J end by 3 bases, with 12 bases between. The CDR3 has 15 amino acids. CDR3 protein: CASSQDPALNYEQYF. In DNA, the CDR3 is TGCGCCAGCAGCCAAGATCCAGCGTTGAACTACGAGCAGTACTTC.

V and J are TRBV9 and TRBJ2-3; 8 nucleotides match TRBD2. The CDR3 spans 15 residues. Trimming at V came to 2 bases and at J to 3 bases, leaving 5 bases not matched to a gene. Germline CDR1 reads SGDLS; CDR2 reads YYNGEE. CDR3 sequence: CASSVASGSTDTQYF. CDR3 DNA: TGTGCCAGCAGCGTGGCTAGCGGGTCAACAGATACGCAGTATTTT.

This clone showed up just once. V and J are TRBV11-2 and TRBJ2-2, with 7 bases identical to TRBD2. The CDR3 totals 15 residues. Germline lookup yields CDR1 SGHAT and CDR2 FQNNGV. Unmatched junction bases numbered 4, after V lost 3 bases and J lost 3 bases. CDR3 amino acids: CASSLGGSHTGELFF. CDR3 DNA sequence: TGTGCCAGCAGCTTGGGCGGGAGCCACACCGGGGAGCTGTTTTTT.

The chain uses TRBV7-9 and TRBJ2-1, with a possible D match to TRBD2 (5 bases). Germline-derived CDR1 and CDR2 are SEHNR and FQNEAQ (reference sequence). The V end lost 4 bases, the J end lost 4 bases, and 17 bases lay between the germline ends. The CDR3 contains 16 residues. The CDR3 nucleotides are TGTGCCAGCAGCTCCGTACTAGGAACTGTATACAATGAGCAGTTCTTC. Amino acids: CASSSVLGTVYNEQFF.

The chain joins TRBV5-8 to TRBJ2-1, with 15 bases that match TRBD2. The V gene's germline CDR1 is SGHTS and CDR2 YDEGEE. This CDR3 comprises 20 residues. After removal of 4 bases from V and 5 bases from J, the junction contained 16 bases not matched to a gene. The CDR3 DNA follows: TGTGCCAGCAGCCGACGAGGACTAGCGGGAGGGTCCTTCTGGGACAATGAGCAGTTCTTC. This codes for CASSRRGLAGGSFWDNEQFF. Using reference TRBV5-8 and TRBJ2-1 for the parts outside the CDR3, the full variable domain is EAGVTQSPTHLIKTRGQQATLRCSPISGHTSVYWYQQALGLGLQFLLWYDEGEERNRGNFPPRFSGRQFPNYSSELNVNALELEDSALYLCASSRRGLAGGSFWDNEQFFGPGTRLTVL.

The DNA of the CDR3 is TGTGCCAGCAGCGTAGGAGCTGCTGGAAACACCATATATTTT. Protein: CASSVGAAGNTIYF. V gene TRBV9 combines with J gene TRBJ1-3; D is ambiguous. Trimming removed 0 bases at V and 2 bases at J, with 6 bases between. Germline V lookup: CDR1 SGDLS, CDR2 YYNGEE. The CDR3 totals 14 residues.

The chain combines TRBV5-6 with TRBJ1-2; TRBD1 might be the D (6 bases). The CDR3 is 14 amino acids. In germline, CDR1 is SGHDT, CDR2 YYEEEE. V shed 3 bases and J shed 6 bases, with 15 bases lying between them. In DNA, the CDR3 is TGTGCCAGCAGCTGGGAAACAGGGTTGGATGGCTACACCTTC. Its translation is CASSWETGLDGYTF.

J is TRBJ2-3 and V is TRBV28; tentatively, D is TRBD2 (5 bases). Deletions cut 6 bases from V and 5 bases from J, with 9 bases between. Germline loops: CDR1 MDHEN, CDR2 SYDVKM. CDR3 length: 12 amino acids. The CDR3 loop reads CASRGAVDTQYF. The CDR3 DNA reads TGTGCCAGCAGGGGAGCGGTAGATACGCAGTATTTT.

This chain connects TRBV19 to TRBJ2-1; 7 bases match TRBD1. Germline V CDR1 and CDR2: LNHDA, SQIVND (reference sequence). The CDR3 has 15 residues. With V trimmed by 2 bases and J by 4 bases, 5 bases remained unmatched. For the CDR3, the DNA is TGTGCCAGTAGTATAATTACAGGGGATTACAATGAGCAGTTCTTC. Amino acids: CASSIITGDYNEQFF.

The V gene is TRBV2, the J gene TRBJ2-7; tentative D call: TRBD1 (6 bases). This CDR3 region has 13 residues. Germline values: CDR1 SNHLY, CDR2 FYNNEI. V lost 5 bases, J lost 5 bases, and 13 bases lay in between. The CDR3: CASSYWTEDEQYF. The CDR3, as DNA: TGTGCCAGCAGTTATTGGACAGAAGACGAGCAGTACTTC.

As DNA, the CDR3 is TGTGCCAGCATCCTTGACAGGGGAAATGGCTACACCTTC. It encodes CASILDRGNGYTF. The V call is TRBV2, the J call TRBJ1-2, with 8 positions matching TRBD1. This CDR3 has 13 amino acids. Germline trimming cut 7 bases from V and 6 bases from J; bases unmatched to any gene: 7. CDR1 and CDR2 from the germline V gene are SNHLY and FYNNEI.

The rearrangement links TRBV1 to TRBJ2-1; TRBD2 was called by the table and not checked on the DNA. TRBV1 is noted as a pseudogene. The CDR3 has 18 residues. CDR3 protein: CTSSERGLAGGENNEQFF. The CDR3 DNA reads TGCACCAGCAGCGAAAGAGGGCTAGCGGGAGGGGAGAACAATGAGCAGTTCTTC.

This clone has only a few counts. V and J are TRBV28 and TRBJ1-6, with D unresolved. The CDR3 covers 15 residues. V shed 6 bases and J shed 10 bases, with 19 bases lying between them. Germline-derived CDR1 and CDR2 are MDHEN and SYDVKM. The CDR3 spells CASRLDTLTGSPLHF. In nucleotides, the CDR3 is TGTGCCAGCAGGTTAGACACCCTGACGGGGTCACCCCTCCACTTT.

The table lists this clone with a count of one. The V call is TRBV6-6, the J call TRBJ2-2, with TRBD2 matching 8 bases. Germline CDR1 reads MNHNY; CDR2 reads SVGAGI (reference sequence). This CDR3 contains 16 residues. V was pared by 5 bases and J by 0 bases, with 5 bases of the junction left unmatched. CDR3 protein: CASSPGGGTNTGELFF. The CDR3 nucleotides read TGTGCCAGCAGTCCCGGGGGGGGGACGAACACCGGGGAGCTGTTTTTT.

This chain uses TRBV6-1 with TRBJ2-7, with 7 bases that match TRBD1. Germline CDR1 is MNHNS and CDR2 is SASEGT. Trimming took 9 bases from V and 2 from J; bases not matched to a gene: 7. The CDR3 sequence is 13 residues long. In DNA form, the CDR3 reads TGTGCCAGTTTGACAGGGCTCACCTACGAGCAGTACTTC. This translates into CASLTGLTYEQYF.